These T cell receptor beta chains were read from a single sample in a study of T cell responses to AZD1222 COVID-19 vaccine. TCRdb's table, derived via immunoSEQ multiplex PCR, lists solely in-frame clones and lacks some. This table has under 95,000 clones, about nine tenths appearing once. The sequences come from peripheral blood, collected 28 days after the second AZD1222 dose. Source of these receptors: an adult who received the AZD1222 COVID-19 vaccine. Each CDR3 is given with its conserved first and last residue. D genes are given only for firm matches. Some rows have no size entry. The others give once, few or many, or a class for an expanded clone.

clone size	V gene	D gene	J gene	CDR3 protein	CDR3 DNA
.	TRBV27	.	TRBJ2-7	CASRRGGGEQYF	TGTGCCAGCCGCAGGGGCGGTGGGGAGCAGTACTTC
.	TRBV18	.	TRBJ2-3	CASSPGSDTQYF	TGTGCCAGCTCACCAGGCTCAGATACGCAGTATTTT
.	TRBV28	TRBD1	TRBJ2-2	CASSPARRTGTAGELFF	TGTGCCAGCAGTCCGGCTAGACGGACAGGGACAGCCGGGGAGCTGTTTTTT
.	TRBV12-3/TRBV12-4	.	TRBJ2-2	CTSSEGGELFF	TGTACCAGCTCTGAGGGCGGGGAGCTGTTTTTT
.	TRBV13	.	TRBJ1-4	CASSLGLSEATNEKLFF	TGTGCCAGCAGCTTAGGCCTTTCCGAAGCAACTAATGAAAAACTGTTTTTT
.	TRBV7-2	.	TRBJ2-2	CASSRDGPGELFF	TGTGCCAGCAGCCGCGACGGGCCTGGGGAGCTGTTTTTT
.	TRBV19	.	TRBJ2-3	CASSPRMGTDTQYF	TGTGCCAGTAGTCCCCGTATGGGCACAGATACGCAGTATTTT
.	TRBV18	.	TRBJ1-5	CASSHTASNQPQHF	TGTGCCAGCTCACACACAGCTAGCAATCAGCCCCAGCATTTT
.	TRBV19	TRBD2	TRBJ2-1	CASLGLAGEQFF	TGTGCCAGTCTCGGACTAGCGGGGGAGCAGTTCTTC
.	TRBV7-6	TRBD2	TRBJ2-1	CASSKGTSGYNEQFF	TGTGCCAGCTCCAAGGGGACTAGCGGGTACAATGAGCAGTTCTTC
.	TRBV19	.	TRBJ2-2	CASSPVDSQTGELFF	TGTGCCAGTAGTCCTGTGGACAGCCAGACCGGGGAGCTGTTTTTT
.	TRBV5-6	.	TRBJ1-1	CASSLWGETEAFF	TGTGCCAGCAGCTTGTGGGGGGAGACTGAAGCTTTCTTT
.	TRBV10-1	.	TRBJ2-3	CASSREITDTQYF	TGCGCCAGCAGTCGGGAAATTACAGATACGCAGTATTTT
.	TRBV7-7	.	TRBJ2-4	CASSLYGIAKNIQYF	TGTGCTAGCAGCTTATATGGGATAGCCAAAAACATTCAGTACTTC
.	TRBV6-5	.	TRBJ1-1	CASRLQGLPAEAFF	TGTGCCAGCAGACTACAGGGTCTTCCAGCTGAAGCTTTCTTT
.	TRBV7-6	TRBD1	TRBJ2-7	CASSFEGQGYEQYF	TGTGCCAGCAGCTTTGAGGGACAGGGATACGAGCAGTACTTC
.	TRBV19	.	TRBJ1-4	CASSPAWANEKLFF	TGTGCCAGTAGTCCAGCTTGGGCTAATGAAAAACTGTTTTTT
.	TRBV5-1	.	TRBJ2-4	CASSSSRGERDF	TGCGCCAGCAGCTCCTCCAGGGGAGAAAGGGACTTC
.	TRBV7-8	TRBD1	TRBJ2-5	CASSFRRDRGIETQYF	TGTGCCAGCAGCTTTCGCCGGGACAGGGGGATAGAGACCCAGTACTTC
.	TRBV30	.	TRBJ2-7	CAWSVGDLYEQYF	TGTGCCTGGAGTGTGGGGGACCTCTACGAGCAGTACTTC
.	TRBV3-1/TRBV3-2	TRBD2	TRBJ2-1	CASSPFPGTSGNEQFF	TGTGCCAGCAGCCCTTTCCCCGGGACTAGCGGCAATGAGCAGTTCTTC
.	TRBV4-2	.	TRBJ2-1	CASSQETRSNEQFF	TGTGCCAGCAGCCAAGAAACCAGGTCCAATGAGCAGTTCTTC
.	TRBV19	.	TRBJ2-1	CASSIYKEAYNEQFF	TGTGCCAGTAGTATATATAAGGAGGCCTACAATGAGCAGTTCTTC
.	TRBV6-2/TRBV6-3	.	TRBJ2-5	CASSYSPQETQYF	TGTGCCAGCAGTTACTCCCCCCAAGAGACCCAGTACTTC
.	TRBV19	.	TRBJ1-1	CASSGIGRGTEAFF	TGTGCCAGTAGTGGGATAGGGCGGGGAACTGAAGCTTTCTTT
few	TRBV2	.	TRBJ2-1	CASSAQGVDEQFF	TGTGCCAGCAGTGCGCAAGGGGTGGATGAGCAGTTCTTC
.	TRBV9	.	TRBJ2-2	CASSVGGTGELFF	TGTGCCAGCAGCGTAGGCGGGACCGGGGAGCTGTTTTTT
.	TRBV5-4	.	TRBJ1-2	CASSRRVDYGYTF	TGTGCCAGCAGCCGCAGAGTAGACTATGGCTACACCTTC
.	TRBV25-1	.	TRBJ1-5	CASSGDSNQPQHF	TGTGCCAGCAGTGGCGACAGCAATCAGCCCCAGCATTTT
.	TRBV7-2	.	TRBJ2-1	CASSFSFGADEQFF	TGTGCCAGCAGCTTTTCGTTCGGAGCTGATGAGCAGTTCTTC
.	TRBV11-3	TRBD1	TRBJ2-7	CASSVGQGDYEQYF	TGTGCCAGCAGCGTCGGACAGGGGGATTACGAGCAGTACTTC
.	TRBV27	TRBD2	TRBJ2-7	CASSHSGPSSYEQYF	TGTGCCAGCAGTCATAGCGGGCCGAGCTCCTACGAGCAGTACTTC